This T cell receptor (beta chain) originates from a study of naive and memory T cell subsets. Overall study results and limits: Potentially, T cell activation and differentiation skew this RNA-based measurement.

Trimming took off 7 bases at V and 1 base at J, with 9 bases between the two ends. The CDR3 length is 13 residues. About this clonotype: Its antigen is unknown. This may come from a read error, since a much larger clone is one base off.

RNA was extracted from around 2.5 ml of whole blood of healthy adults. An oligonucleotide containing a UMI was ligated to the 3' end of TCR cDNA. Reverse transcription used DNase-treated unsorted total RNA, aiming for roughly 1 to 1000 ng. Alpha and beta constant region primers primed reverse transcription for blood and skin samples. Four PCR rounds used nested alpha and beta constant region primers plus the SP2 primer. TCRdb re-called the 5' RACE reads through MiXCR, storing one row per CDR3 protein. The sample holds about 20,000 distinct CDR3 sequences, about 4.4% seen once. The rearrangement uses TRBV12-3 or TRBV12-4 and TRBJ2-3; D gene ambiguous. This clonotype was obtained from a male donor in good health. The CDR3 coding sequence is TGTGCCAGCATCGGGCAGCGCACAGATACGCAGTATTTT. The encoded protein is CASIGQRTDTQYF.